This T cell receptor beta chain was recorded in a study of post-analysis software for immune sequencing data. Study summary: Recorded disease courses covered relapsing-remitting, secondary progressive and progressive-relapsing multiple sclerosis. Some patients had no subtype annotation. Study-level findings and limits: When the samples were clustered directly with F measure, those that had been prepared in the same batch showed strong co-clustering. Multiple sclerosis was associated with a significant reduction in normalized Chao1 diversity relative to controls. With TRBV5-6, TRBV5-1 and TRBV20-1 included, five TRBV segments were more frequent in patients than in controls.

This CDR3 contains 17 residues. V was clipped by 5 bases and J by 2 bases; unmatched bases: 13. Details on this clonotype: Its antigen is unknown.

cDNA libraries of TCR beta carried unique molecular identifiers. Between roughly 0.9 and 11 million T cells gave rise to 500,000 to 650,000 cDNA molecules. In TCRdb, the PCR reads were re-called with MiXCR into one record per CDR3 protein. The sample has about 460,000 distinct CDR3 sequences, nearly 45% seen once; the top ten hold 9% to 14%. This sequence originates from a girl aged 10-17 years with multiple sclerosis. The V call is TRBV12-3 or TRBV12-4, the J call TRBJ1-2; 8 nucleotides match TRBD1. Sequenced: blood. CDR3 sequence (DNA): TGTGCCAGCAGTCCCGGACAGGGCGTCGGGAAAAACTATGGCTACACCTTC. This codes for CASSPGQGVGKNYGYTF.